Each of the 28 T cell receptor beta chains below was sequenced from the same sample in a study of cytomegalovirus exposure and HLA in healthy donors. The PCR used 60 Vbeta and 13 Jbeta primers. Some clones are missing from TCRdb's copy, which holds only in-frame ones; the method was immunoSEQ multiplex PCR. This table holds about 89,000 clones, about 80% found once. Sequencing was performed on PBMCs. These receptors were collected from a male donor in good health and CMV-seronegative.

The chain links TRBV4-3 to TRBJ2-5; 7 nucleotides align to TRBD2. The CDR3 extends over 14 amino acids. Germline V lookup: CDR1 LGHNA, CDR2 YSLEER. J gave up 4 bases and V 0 bases, and 2 bases lay outside the gene matches. This CDR3 reads CASSQETSAETQYF. The CDR3 coding sequence is TGCGCCAGCAGCCAAGAAACTAGCGCAGAGACCCAGTACTTC.

The V call is TRBV6-6, the J call TRBJ2-1, with 8 bases aligning to TRBD1. CDR3 length: 16 residues. CDR1 and CDR2 from the germline V gene are MNHNY and SVGAGI (reference sequence). V trimming: 6 bases; J trimming: 3 bases; junction bases outside the gene matches: 10. The CDR3 sequence is CASSEPGQAIYNEQFF. As DNA, the CDR3 is TGTGCCAGCAGCGAACCGGGACAGGCGATCTACAATGAGCAGTTCTTC.

The rearrangement joins TRBV6-1 to TRBJ1-2; 8 nucleotides line up with TRBD1. The CDR3 consists of 14 residues. Trimming at V came to 6 bases and at J to 8 bases, leaving 11 bases not matched to a gene. Germline assignment: CDR1 MNHNS and CDR2 SASEGT. CDR3 sequence reads: CASRTNRGFRGYTF. The DNA for the CDR3 is TGTGCCAGCAGGACTAACAGGGGGTTCAGAGGCTACACCTTC.

V usage is TRBV10-2 and J usage is TRBJ2-5, with 7 bases aligning to TRBD1. Germline V lookup: CDR1 WSHSY, CDR2 SAAADI. CDR3 size: 12 residues. J was trimmed by 5 bases and V by 6 bases; bases with no gene match: 3. CDR3 coding DNA: TGCGCCAGCAGGGCAGGGGGTGAGACCCAGTACTTC. As protein: CASRAGGETQYF.

The rearrangement joins TRBV28 to TRBJ1-5; no definite D call. The CDR3 loop spans 14 amino acids. Between the trimmed V and J ends, which lost 5 bases and 2 bases, there was a span of 10 bases. CDR1 is MDHEN, CDR2 SYDVKM, per germline. The CDR3, as DNA: TGTGCCAGCAGTCAACAAAGTGGCAATCAGCCCCAGCATTTT. It specifies CASSQQSGNQPQHF.

This clone turned up a few times. This chain connects TRBV28 to TRBJ1-2, with 7 bases aligning to TRBD1. CDR1 and CDR2 (germline): MDHEN, SYDVKM. This CDR3 is built from 14 residues. Losses at the gene ends were 3 bases for V and 8 bases for J; bases not matched to a gene: 9. The CDR3 sequence: CASSFEGGAGGYTF. In DNA form, the CDR3 reads TGTGCCAGCAGTTTTGAAGGGGGCGCGGGAGGCTACACCTTC.

This chain connects TRBV18 to TRBJ1-5; TRBD1 matches 8 bases. The germline CDR1 and CDR2 sequences are KGHSH and LQKENI. This CDR3 is 15 amino acids long. The trim removed 0 bases at V and 2 bases at J, leaving 0 bases unmatched. The CDR3 DNA is TGTGCCAGCTCACCACCGGGACAGGGCAATCAGCCCCAGCATTTT. The encoded protein is CASSPPGQGNQPQHF.

This clone was seen a few times. This chain joins TRBV28 and TRBJ2-7, with no clear D. The CDR3 spans 12 residues. Per the germline V gene, CDR1 is MDHEN and CDR2 is SYDVKM. V shed 6 bases and J shed 2 bases, with 8 bases lying between them. CDR3 bases: TGTGCCAGCAGGTCGACTGCCTACGAGCAGTACTTC. Translating it yields CASRSTAYEQYF.

This clone appeared a single time. The same CDR3 arises from other DNA sequences in this sample as well. V usage is TRBV6-4 and J usage is TRBJ2-1; 8 nucleotides align to TRBD1. The CDR3 has 14 amino acids. Trimming took 0 bases from V and 6 from J; bases not matched to a gene: 1. Germline V CDR1 and CDR2: MRHNA, SNTAGT. The CDR3 is CASSDSTGGNEQFF. CDR3 bases: TGTGCCAGCAGTGACTCCACAGGGGGCAATGAGCAGTTCTTC.

A word on this clone: Germline and junction disagree at one end, which may indicate a read error. The V and J genes are TRBV9 and TRBJ2-1; 12 nucleotides agree with TRBD2. The CDR3 loop spans 16 amino acids. Germline V lookup: CDR1 SGDLS, CDR2 YYNGEE. In DNA, the CDR3 is TGTGCCGGCAGCGGCCCTAGCGGGGGGGCCTACAATGAGCAGTTCTTC. Encoded protein: CAGSGPSGGAYNEQFF.

The rearrangement links TRBV9 to TRBJ1-1, with 8 nucleotides matching TRBD1. With V trimmed by 2 bases and J by 0 bases, 0 bases remained unmatched. The CDR3 spans 14 residues. Per the germline V gene, CDR1 is SGDLS and CDR2 is YYNGEE. The CDR3, as DNA: TGTGCCAGCAGCGTGACAGGGGTGAACACTGAAGCTTTCTTT. Its translation: CASSVTGVNTEAFF.

The chain links TRBV19 to TRBJ1-5; D might be TRBD1 (5 bases). This CDR3 region has 13 residues. Germline lookup yields CDR1 LNHDA and CDR2 SQIVND (reference sequence). V was pared by 6 bases and J by 9 bases, with 15 bases between. The CDR3 DNA reads as TGTGCCAGTAGCCTGGGGCGACTGAGGCCCCAGCATTTT. This translates into CASSLGRLRPQHF.

The rearrangement links TRBV30 to TRBJ2-5, with D tentatively TRBD1 (6 bases). Germline V gene sequence: CDR1 GTSNPN, CDR2 SVGIG (reference sequence). V lost 3 bases and J 5 bases, leaving 13 bases between the germline ends. The CDR3 runs 13 residues. The CDR3 DNA reads TGTGCCTGGAGAGGGGGTAAGCTGGAGACCCAGTACTTC. This encodes CAWRGGKLETQYF.

The V gene is TRBV28, the J gene TRBJ2-2, with D possibly TRBD1 on 6 matching bases. Trimming cost V 5 bases and J 4 bases, with 14 bases left between them. CDR3 length equals 15 residues. The germline CDR1 and CDR2 sequences are MDHEN and SYDVKM. The CDR3: CASSPRQDITGELFF. The DNA for the CDR3 is TGTGCCAGCAGTCCCCGACAGGATATCACCGGGGAGCTGTTTTTT.

V is TRBV5-4 and J is TRBJ1-4; 12 nucleotides agree with TRBD1. Germline V gene lookup returns CDR1 SGHNT and CDR2 YYREEE (reference sequence). V lost 4 bases, J lost 5 bases, and 0 bases stayed unmatched. This CDR3 is 14 amino acids long. CDR3 DNA: TGTGCCAGCAGCGGGACAGGGGGCAATGAAAAACTGTTTTTT. Translating it yields CASSGTGGNEKLFF.

The CDR3 is CASSEGQDTDTQYF. CDR3 nucleotides: TGTGCCAGCAGCGAGGGACAGGACACAGATACGCAGTATTTT. This rearrangement joins TRBV5-4 to TRBJ2-3, with TRBD1 matching 8 bases. CDR3 length equals 14 residues. Per germline, CDR1 SGHNT and CDR2 YYREEE (reference sequence). Germline trimming cut 4 bases from V and 2 bases from J; bases unmatched to any gene: 3.

This clone was detected only once. The chain carries TRBV9 and TRBJ2-7; possible D gene TRBD2, 6 bases. Germline lookup yields CDR1 SGDLS and CDR2 YYNGEE. The V end lost 0 bases, the J end lost 2 bases, and 15 bases lay between the germline ends. This CDR3 region has 16 residues. The chain's CDR3 is CASSVGGDFQTYEQYF. The CDR3 nucleotides read TGTGCCAGCAGCGTAGGGGGGGACTTCCAGACCTACGAGCAGTACTTC.

This chain joins TRBV2 and TRBJ1-5, with 11 bases fitting TRBD1. Germline lookup yields CDR1 SNHLY and CDR2 FYNNEI. V dropped 4 bases and J dropped 6; count of bases not matched to a gene: 5. This CDR3 spans 15 amino acids. CDR3 bases: TGTGCCAGCAGTGGGACAGGGGGCTGGGGTCAGCCCCAGCATTTT. Amino acids: CASSGTGGWGQPQHF.

The sample holds one count of this clone. This is likely a read error, given that the CDR3 carries no conserved phenylalanine or tryptophan at its end. Because the CDR3's place on the DNA is in doubt, the DNA is left out and the CDR3 is given as listed by TCRdb. The chain links TRBV7-6 to TRBJ2-3; the table's D call TRBD1 went unverified against the DNA. Germline V gene lookup returns CDR1 SGHVS and CDR2 FNYEAQ. The CDR3 length is 13 residues, termini included. The CDR3 is CASSLSGTGGVKV.

The chain joins TRBV10-2 to TRBJ2-3; 14 bases line up with TRBD2. CDR1 WSHSY and CDR2 SAAADI come from the germline V gene. This CDR3 spans 19 amino acids. J gave up 4 bases and V 0 bases, and 9 bases lay outside the gene matches. Written as DNA, the CDR3 is TGCGCCAGCAGTGAGTCCGGGACTAGCGGGAGCTACATACCAGATACGCAGTATTTT. Encoded protein: CASSESGTSGSYIPDTQYF.

The CDR3 DNA is TGTGCCAGCAGCTTACTTGCTATCTCTGGAAACACCATATATTTT. Encoded protein: CASSLLAISGNTIYF. The chain carries TRBV7-2 and TRBJ1-3; D gene uncertain. Looked up from germline, CDR1 is SGHTA and CDR2 is FQGNSA. The CDR3 consists of 15 residues. With 2 bases removed from V and 0 bases from J, the gap between germline ends came to 8 bases.

This chain joins TRBV11-3 and TRBJ2-1; weak D call: TRBD2 (5 bases). Trimming shortened V by 5 bases and J by 1 base, and 9 bases separated the two germline ends. The CDR3 runs to 14 residues. Germline V gene sequence: CDR1 SGHNT, CDR2 YENEEA. CDR3 loop: CASSPGLSYNEQFF. The CDR3, as DNA: TGTGCCAGCAGCCCAGGACTTTCCTACAATGAGCAGTTCTTC.

This chain uses TRBV4-3 with TRBJ1-1, with D perhaps TRBD1 (6 bases). Germline V gene sequence: CDR1 LGHNA, CDR2 YSLEER. The CDR3 contains 15 residues. V lost 0 bases and J 7 bases, leaving 15 bases between the germline ends. This chain's CDR3 is CASSQDLRTEREAFF. The DNA of the CDR3 is TGCGCCAGCAGCCAAGATTTAAGGACAGAACGTGAAGCTTTCTTT.

In this sample, this clone turned up a few times. The chain links TRBV4-2 to TRBJ2-1; D gene ambiguous. Deletions cut 3 bases from V and 0 bases from J, with 6 bases between. The CDR3 extends over 14 amino acids. Per the germline V gene, CDR1 is LGHNA and CDR2 is YNFKEQ. The CDR3 DNA is TGTGCCAGCAGCCATGGCAGCTCCTACAATGAGCAGTTCTTC. Translating it yields CASSHGSSYNEQFF.

The chain couples TRBV28 to TRBJ1-2; D perhaps matches TRBD1 (5 bases). The ends were cut back, 6 bases at V and 8 bases at J, with 19 bases in the middle. This CDR3 contains 14 residues. CDR1 and CDR2 from the germline V gene are MDHEN and SYDVKM. The CDR3 loop is CASSLMEGAQGYTF. The CDR3 DNA reads TGTGCCAGCAGCCTCATGGAAGGGGCGCAGGGCTACACCTTC.

V usage is TRBV5-4 and J usage is TRBJ2-7; perhaps TRBD1 as D (5 bases). Germline V gives CDR1 SGHNT, CDR2 YYREEE (reference sequence). The CDR3 consists of 15 residues. The V gene lost 4 bases and the J gene lost 1 base, with 15 bases spanning the gap. The CDR3 spells CASSPGGSGSYEQYF. CDR3 DNA: TGTGCCAGCAGCCCTGGTGGGTCAGGGTCCTACGAGCAGTACTTC.

The V call is TRBV9, the J call TRBJ2-3, with a tentative D call TRBD2 (5 bases). The germline V gene encodes CDR1 SGDLS and CDR2 YYNGEE. The V end lost 0 bases, the J end lost 3 bases, and 8 bases lay between the germline ends. This CDR3 contains 14 residues. The CDR3 DNA sequence: TGTGCCAGCAGCGTAGAGCGGCCGACAGATACGCAGTATTTT. This translates into CASSVERPTDTQYF.

J is TRBJ2-3 and V is TRBV4-1; 12 bases are shared with TRBD2. CDR3 length: 19 residues. V was clipped by 0 bases and J by 0 bases; unmatched bases: 7. Germline CDR1 is MGHRA and CDR2 is YSYEKL. The CDR3 DNA reads TGCGCCAGCAGCCAAGAAACCGCTAGCGGGAGGGCCAGCACAGATACGCAGTATTTT. This codes for CASSQETASGRASTDTQYF.